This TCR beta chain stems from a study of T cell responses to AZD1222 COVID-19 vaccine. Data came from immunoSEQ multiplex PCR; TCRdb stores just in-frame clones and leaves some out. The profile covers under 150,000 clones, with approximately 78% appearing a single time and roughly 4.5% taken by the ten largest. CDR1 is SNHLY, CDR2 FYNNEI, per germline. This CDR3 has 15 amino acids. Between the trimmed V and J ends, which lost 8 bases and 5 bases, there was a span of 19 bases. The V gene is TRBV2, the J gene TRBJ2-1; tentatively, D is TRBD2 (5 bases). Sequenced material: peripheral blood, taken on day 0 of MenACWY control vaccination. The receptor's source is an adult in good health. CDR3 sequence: CASPTTTWDNNEQFF. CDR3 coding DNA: TGTGCCAGCCCTACGACTACTTGGGATAACAATGAGCAGTTCTTC.